This TCR beta chain was documented in a study of blood T cells in healthy people across ages. Germline values: CDR1 SGHRS, CDR2 YFSETQ. The V gene lost 0 bases and the J gene lost 7 bases, with 17 bases spanning the gap. The CDR3 is made up of 15 amino acids. The use of a sample-barcoded 5' primer and a J-beta primer mix characterized a second PCR of roughly 6 to 11 cycles. TCRdb redid the calling of the 5' RACE reads with MiXCR, one entry per CDR3 protein. The data hold about 1.7 million distinct CDR3 sequences, with 28% observed a single time. The material sequenced was blood. This chain uses TRBV5-1 with TRBJ2-7; weak D call: TRBD1 (5 bases). The source of this sequence is a woman in her 30s in good health. The CDR3, as DNA: TGCGCCAGCAGCTTGGTAAGGGGTCGAAGCAATGAGCAGTACTTC. This translates into CASSLVRGRSNEQYF. Variable domain in full (rest from reference TRBV5-1 and TRBJ2-7): KAGVTQTPRYLIKTRGQQVTLSCSPISGHRSVSWYQQTPGQGLQFLFEYFSETQRNKGNFPGRFSGRQFSNSRSEMNVSTLELGDSALYLCASSLVRGRSNEQYFGPGTRLTVT.